This T cell receptor beta chain was captured by sequencing in a study of blood T cells in healthy people across ages. For the study at large: Capture via template switching afforded approximately one barcoded beta molecule per two T cells.

Comment on this clonotype: Its antigen is still unknown.

Primed by a sample-barcoded 5' primer and a J-beta primer mix, a second PCR proceeded for about 6 to 12 cycles. In TCRdb, the 5' RACE reads were re-called with MiXCR into one record per CDR3 protein. The sample consists of 1.2 million to 1.5 million distinct CDR3 sequences, roughly 64% of them appearing once. Study-wide points: Older age went with lower TCR beta diversity per million T cells, in a roughly linear way.

The germline V gene encodes CDR1 DFQATT and CDR2 SNEGSKA (reference sequence). The CDR3 is 14 amino acids. The germline V and J ends were trimmed by 8 bases and 4 bases, with 20 bases remaining between them. The receptor comes from a man aged 18 to 29 in good health. The V gene is TRBV20-1, the J gene TRBJ2-5; perhaps D is TRBD1 or TRBD2 (5 bases each). Sequenced material: blood. As DNA, the CDR3 is TGCAGTCATTCTAGCACGCAGGGTGGAGAGACCCAGTACTTC. Translation: CSHSSTQGGETQYF.